A selection of T cell receptor beta chains follows, all from one sample in a study of OX40 agonist ivuxolimab in advanced cancers. The method was immunoSEQ multiplex PCR; TCRdb's version includes in-frame clones alone and lacks a portion of them. The sample has more than 70,000 clones, approximately 90% seen once. The source material was CD4+ or CD8+ T cells sorted from blood, sampled in a trial of the OX40 agonist ivuxolimab. These receptors were obtained from an adult with an advanced solid tumor such as melanoma, head and neck, liver or kidney cancer. CDR3s include the opening cysteine and the closing phenylalanine or tryptophan. Each record gives: V gene, J gene, D gene, clone size, CDR3 protein, CDR3 DNA. The D gene is left open where the match is weak. Size values are once, few and many counts, or a class for expanded clones, and some rows have none.

v_call: TRBV28; j_call: TRBJ1-5; d_call: .; clone_size: .; cdr3_aa: CAWVGINQPQHF; cdr3_nt: TGTGCCTGGGTGGGGATCAATCAGCCCCAGCATTTT
v_call: TRBV18; j_call: TRBJ1-5; d_call: .; clone_size: .; cdr3_aa: CASSQKFSNQPQHF; cdr3_nt: TGTGCCAGCTCACAGAAGTTTAGCAATCAGCCCCAGCATTTT
v_call: TRBV5-6; j_call: TRBJ2-5; d_call: TRBD2; clone_size: .; cdr3_aa: CASTKRLAGEETQYF; cdr3_nt: TGTGCCAGCACCAAACGTCTAGCGGGGGAAGAGACCCAGTACTTC
v_call: TRBV5-6; j_call: TRBJ2-1; d_call: TRBD2; clone_size: .; cdr3_aa: CASSFRTSGRDNEQFF; cdr3_nt: TGTGCCAGCAGCTTTCGGACTAGCGGGAGGGACAATGAGCAGTTCTTC
v_call: TRBV15; j_call: TRBJ1-3; d_call: TRBD1; clone_size: .; cdr3_aa: CATSRARTGLTGNTIYF; cdr3_nt: TGTGCCACCAGCAGGGCCCGGACAGGGCTTACTGGAAACACCATATATTTT
v_call: TRBV7-9; j_call: TRBJ2-1; d_call: TRBD2; clone_size: .; cdr3_aa: CASSLPGRDHEQFF; cdr3_nt: TGTGCCAGCAGCTTACCGGGGAGGGATCATGAGCAGTTCTTC
v_call: TRBV15; j_call: TRBJ2-5; d_call: .; clone_size: .; cdr3_aa: CATSRDLGVGETQYF; cdr3_nt: TGTGCCACCAGCAGAGATCTAGGGGTTGGGGAGACCCAGTACTTC
v_call: TRBV13; j_call: TRBJ2-5; d_call: .; clone_size: .; cdr3_aa: CASSQWTSAGTQYF; cdr3_nt: TGTGCCAGCAGCCAATGGACGTCTGCTGGGACCCAGTACTTC
v_call: TRBV10-3; j_call: TRBJ2-5; d_call: .; clone_size: .; cdr3_aa: CAIRAKPQETQYF; cdr3_nt: TGTGCCATCAGGGCGAAGCCCCAAGAGACCCAGTACTTC
v_call: TRBV7-2; j_call: TRBJ2-6; d_call: .; clone_size: .; cdr3_aa: CASTIRSSGANVLTF; cdr3_nt: TGTGCCAGCACAATAAGGAGCTCTGGGGCCAACGTCCTGACTTTC
v_call: TRBV28; j_call: TRBJ2-7; d_call: .; clone_size: .; cdr3_aa: CASSVSRDNYEQYF; cdr3_nt: TGTGCCAGCAGCGTCTCTCGGGATAACTACGAGCAGTACTTC
v_call: TRBV27; j_call: TRBJ1-2; d_call: .; clone_size: few; cdr3_aa: CASSRHQGMYGYTF; cdr3_nt: TGTGCCAGCAGTCGACATCAGGGGATGTATGGCTACACCTTC
v_call: TRBV7-8; j_call: TRBJ1-4; d_call: .; clone_size: .; cdr3_aa: CASSLASGYREKLFF; cdr3_nt: TGTGCCAGCAGCTTAGCGTCAGGGTATCGAGAAAAACTGTTTTTT
v_call: TRBV2; j_call: TRBJ2-7; d_call: TRBD1; clone_size: .; cdr3_aa: CASSLDRAVLREQYF; cdr3_nt: TGTGCCAGCAGTCTAGACAGGGCAGTCTTACGCGAGCAGTACTTC
v_call: TRBV2; j_call: TRBJ1-4; d_call: TRBD1; clone_size: .; cdr3_aa: CASRDRGGEKLFF; cdr3_nt: TGTGCCAGCAGGGACAGGGGCGGTGAAAAACTGTTTTTT
v_call: TRBV9; j_call: TRBJ2-3; d_call: TRBD2; clone_size: once; cdr3_aa: CASSAGLAADTQYF; cdr3_nt: TGTGCCAGCAGCGCCGGACTAGCGGCAGATACGCAGTATTTT
v_call: TRBV6-5; j_call: TRBJ1-5; d_call: .; clone_size: .; cdr3_aa: CASRRDNNSNQPQHF; cdr3_nt: TGTGCCAGCAGACGGGACAACAATAGCAATCAGCCCCAGCATTTT
v_call: TRBV30; j_call: TRBJ1-4; d_call: TRBD1; clone_size: .; cdr3_aa: CAWKVGRGLARPNEKLFF; cdr3_nt: TGTGCCTGGAAGGTGGGCAGGGGGCTCGCCCGACCGAATGAAAAACTGTTTTTT
v_call: TRBV7-2; j_call: TRBJ2-7; d_call: TRBD2; clone_size: .; cdr3_aa: CASSFWTSGSYEQYF; cdr3_nt: TGTGCCAGCAGCTTTTGGACTAGCGGCTCCTACGAGCAGTACTTC
v_call: TRBV7-3; j_call: TRBJ2-6; d_call: .; clone_size: .; cdr3_aa: CASSTIGGANVLTF; cdr3_nt: TGTGCCAGCAGTACGATAGGTGGGGCCAACGTCCTGACTTTC
v_call: TRBV5-1; j_call: TRBJ1-3; d_call: .; clone_size: .; cdr3_aa: CASSPRGASPSGNTIYF; cdr3_nt: TGCGCCAGCAGCCCACGGGGTGCCTCGCCATCTGGAAACACCATATATTTT
v_call: TRBV9; j_call: TRBJ2-2; d_call: .; clone_size: .; cdr3_aa: CASSVDRESGELFF; cdr3_nt: TGTGCCAGCAGCGTAGATAGGGAATCCGGGGAGCTGTTTTTT
v_call: TRBV5-6; j_call: TRBJ2-7; d_call: .; clone_size: .; cdr3_aa: CASSLLRDSYEQYF; cdr3_nt: TGTGCCAGCAGCTTGCTCCGGGACTCCTACGAGCAGTACTTC
v_call: TRBV18; j_call: TRBJ2-2; d_call: TRBD1; clone_size: once; cdr3_aa: CASSPRTGGASGELFF; cdr3_nt: TGTGCCAGCTCACCGAGGACAGGGGGCGCGAGCGGGGAGCTGTTTTTT
v_call: TRBV28; j_call: TRBJ2-7; d_call: .; clone_size: .; cdr3_aa: CASSSPLLTVSYEQYF; cdr3_nt: TGTGCCAGCAGTTCCCCTCTTTTGACGGTCTCCTACGAGCAGTACTTC
v_call: TRBV11-1; j_call: TRBJ2-7; d_call: TRBD2; clone_size: .; cdr3_aa: CASSFGGLAVNEQYF; cdr3_nt: TGTGCCAGCAGCTTCGGGGGACTAGCGGTTAACGAGCAGTACTTC
v_call: TRBV5-1; j_call: TRBJ2-4; d_call: .; clone_size: .; cdr3_aa: CASSLEVGLTKNIQYF; cdr3_nt: TGCGCCAGCAGCTTGGAGGTAGGGCTTACCAAAAACATTCAGTACTTC
v_call: TRBV19; j_call: TRBJ1-5; d_call: .; clone_size: .; cdr3_aa: CASSIRLQAGDQPQHF; cdr3_nt: TGTGCCAGTAGTATCCGTTTACAGGCTGGAGATCAGCCCCAGCATTTT
v_call: TRBV11-2; j_call: TRBJ1-3; d_call: .; clone_size: .; cdr3_aa: CASSLAGTARGNTIYF; cdr3_nt: TGTGCCAGCAGCTTAGCCGGGACGGCGAGGGGCAACACCATATATTTT
v_call: TRBV11-2; j_call: TRBJ2-7; d_call: .; clone_size: .; cdr3_aa: CASTGRRGPLQAYEQYF; cdr3_nt: TGTGCCAGCACAGGCCGGCGGGGTCCCCTTCAAGCCTACGAGCAGTACTTC
v_call: TRBV9; j_call: TRBJ2-1; d_call: .; clone_size: .; cdr3_aa: CASSVVLGFEQFF; cdr3_nt: TGTGCCAGCAGCGTAGTGTTAGGATTTGAGCAGTTCTTC
v_call: TRBV21-1; j_call: TRBJ1-2; d_call: .; clone_size: .; cdr3_aa: CASSKGGTQGNYGYTF; cdr3_nt: TGTGCCAGCAGCAAAGGAGGCACACAGGGAAACTATGGCTACACCTTC
v_call: TRBV18; j_call: TRBJ1-1; d_call: .; clone_size: .; cdr3_aa: CASSPRSGEAFF; cdr3_nt: TGTGCCAGCTCACCCCGCAGTGGTGAAGCTTTCTTT
v_call: TRBV28; j_call: TRBJ2-1; d_call: .; clone_size: .; cdr3_aa: CASTRSSYNEQFF; cdr3_nt: TGTGCCAGCACACGGAGCTCCTACAATGAGCAGTTCTTC
v_call: TRBV28; j_call: TRBJ2-7; d_call: TRBD1; clone_size: .; cdr3_aa: CASTGTAYEQYF; cdr3_nt: TGTGCCAGCACCGGGACAGCCTACGAGCAGTACTTC
v_call: TRBV15; j_call: TRBJ1-1; d_call: .; clone_size: .; cdr3_aa: CATSSGANTEAFF; cdr3_nt: TGTGCCACCTCTTCCGGGGCGAACACTGAAGCTTTCTTT
v_call: TRBV27; j_call: TRBJ2-1; d_call: .; clone_size: once; cdr3_aa: CASSLSGAERDYNEQFF; cdr3_nt: TGTGCCAGCAGTTTATCGGGGGCGGAACGGGACTACAATGAGCAGTTCTTC
v_call: TRBV30; j_call: TRBJ2-3; d_call: TRBD2; clone_size: .; cdr3_aa: CAWSRSGGRTDTQYF; cdr3_nt: TGTGCCTGGAGTCGTAGCGGGGGGAGGACAGATACGCAGTATTTT
v_call: TRBV7-9; j_call: TRBJ2-5; d_call: TRBD2; clone_size: .; cdr3_aa: CAGGGWTSGRRETQYF; cdr3_nt: TGTGCCGGCGGGGGATGGACTAGCGGGAGGAGAGAGACCCAGTACTTC
v_call: TRBV6-1; j_call: TRBJ2-7; d_call: .; clone_size: .; cdr3_aa: CASSSTTGFYEQYF; cdr3_nt: TGTGCCAGCAGTTCCACCACAGGTTTCTACGAGCAGTACTTC
v_call: TRBV19; j_call: TRBJ1-2; d_call: .; clone_size: .; cdr3_aa: CASSITGSGRGSGYTF; cdr3_nt: TGTGCCAGTAGTATAACTGGGTCAGGTAGGGGCTCTGGCTACACCTTC
v_call: TRBV5-1; j_call: TRBJ2-5; d_call: .; clone_size: .; cdr3_aa: CASSLVSGAGETQYF; cdr3_nt: TGCGCCAGCAGCTTGGTATCAGGGGCAGGGGAGACCCAGTACTTC
v_call: TRBV9; j_call: TRBJ2-1; d_call: .; clone_size: .; cdr3_aa: CASSLVSSYNEQFF; cdr3_nt: TGTGCCAGCAGCTTAGTTAGCTCCTACAATGAGCAGTTCTTC
v_call: TRBV11-2; j_call: TRBJ2-2; d_call: TRBD2; clone_size: .; cdr3_aa: CASSPRTSGAGELFF; cdr3_nt: TGTGCCAGCAGCCCCCGGACTAGCGGAGCCGGGGAGCTGTTTTTT
v_call: TRBV19; j_call: TRBJ2-7; d_call: TRBD2; clone_size: .; cdr3_aa: CASSLLAGVGEQYF; cdr3_nt: TGTGCCAGTAGTCTACTAGCGGGAGTTGGCGAGCAGTACTTC
v_call: TRBV7-3; j_call: TRBJ2-2; d_call: TRBD2; clone_size: .; cdr3_aa: CASSLAGTSGGELFF; cdr3_nt: TGTGCCAGCAGCTTGGCCGGGACTAGCGGTGGGGAGCTGTTTTTT
v_call: TRBV5-4; j_call: TRBJ2-3; d_call: .; clone_size: .; cdr3_aa: CASRSGDTQYF; cdr3_nt: TGTGCCAGCAGGTCCGGGGATACGCAGTATTTT
v_call: TRBV18; j_call: TRBJ2-2; d_call: .; clone_size: .; cdr3_aa: CASSPSLTGELFF; cdr3_nt: TGTGCCAGCTCACCATCTCTCACCGGGGAGCTGTTTTTT
v_call: TRBV7-9; j_call: TRBJ1-2; d_call: .; clone_size: few; cdr3_aa: CASTHGRGADYGYTF; cdr3_nt: TGTGCCAGCACCCACGGGAGGGGCGCGGACTATGGCTACACCTTC
v_call: TRBV19; j_call: TRBJ1-2; d_call: TRBD1; clone_size: .; cdr3_aa: CASGDRDLNYGYTF; cdr3_nt: TGTGCCAGTGGGGACAGGGACCTTAACTATGGCTACACCTTC
v_call: TRBV30; j_call: TRBJ1-3; d_call: .; clone_size: once; cdr3_aa: CAWSAGARGNTIYF; cdr3_nt: TGTGCCTGGAGTGCAGGGGCGCGGGGAAACACCATATATTTT
v_call: TRBV28; j_call: TRBJ1-3; d_call: .; clone_size: .; cdr3_aa: CASSLSGTRGNTIYF; cdr3_nt: TGTGCCAGCAGTTTAAGCGGGACGCGGGGAAACACCATATATTTT
v_call: TRBV7-2; j_call: TRBJ1-3; d_call: .; clone_size: .; cdr3_aa: CASSPVGGSGNTIYF; cdr3_nt: TGTGCCAGCAGCCCCGTTGGTGGCTCTGGAAACACCATATATTTT
v_call: TRBV28; j_call: TRBJ2-2; d_call: .; clone_size: .; cdr3_aa: CASRHPRGTGELFF; cdr3_nt: TGTGCCAGCAGGCATCCCAGGGGAACCGGGGAGCTGTTTTTT
v_call: TRBV28; j_call: TRBJ2-1; d_call: .; clone_size: .; cdr3_aa: CASSFWRGSSYNEQFF; cdr3_nt: TGTGCCAGCAGTTTCTGGCGGGGAAGCTCCTACAATGAGCAGTTCTTC
v_call: TRBV7-2; j_call: TRBJ2-6; d_call: .; clone_size: .; cdr3_aa: CASSLFSGSGANVLTF; cdr3_nt: TGTGCCAGCAGCTTATTTTCAGGAAGTGGGGCCAACGTCCTGACTTTC